This T cell receptor beta chain appears in the sequencing data of a study of shared clonotypes between healthy human individuals (TCRdb year 2020). The study in broad terms: The cohort comprised a couple of women and a few men aged 18 to 49 years. For each donor, CD4 naive and CD4 memory were each given three plates, CD8 naive was given two plates, and CD8 memory was given one plate. To estimate repertoire size and how much clonotype sharing occurs between individuals, the study deeply sequenced the blood TCR repertoires of 4 to 6 healthy adults. Different laboratories and diverse techniques were used to prepare libraries and sequence TCR repertoires, to increase sequencing depth and limit assay-specific biases. Between about 0.8 and 8.9 billion PBMCs per donor were obtained by leukapheresis. Study-level results and caveats: When a handful of donors were compared, the shared fraction of clonotypes was approximately 5% for naive CD4, 3.5% to 4% for naive CD8, about 2.4% for memory CD4, and approximately 0.4% for memory CD8. Even with the large sequencing depth, rarefaction of the sorted-subset datasets indicated that sequencing was incomplete. Compared with non-shared clonotypes, clonotypes shared by all four sorted-subset donors had higher generation probabilities. Sampling was restricted to blood, and TCR repertoires in tissue are likely to differ from TCR repertoires in blood. The genetic and exposure-history diversity represented was limited by the small number of donors. Estimated clonotype richness was generally larger for naive than for memory subsets. Pairwise subsampling indicated that sequencing depth was expected to affect the degree of clonotype sharing among donors.

Healthy HIV-negative adults with no recently reported acute infections or vaccinations were included as donors. Every donor was a Caucasian adult residing in Nashville, Tennessee, USA. Magnetic negative selection was used to enrich CD4+ T cells, after which naive cells were positively selected on CD45RA and the negative fraction became the memory subset. Blood was collected by leukapheresis, and PBMCs were isolated by Ficoll-Histopaque density gradient centrifugation and then cryopreserved in liquid nitrogen vapor phase. Analytical flow cytometry was used to check the purity and quantity of every magnetically sorted T cell population. Each sorted fraction had its genomic DNA isolated and then quantified by UV absorbance on a Nanodrop 2000c. With regard to this clone: No cognate antigen has been identified for it. Base quality data are lacking; no much larger clone is found one base away.

Using the deep immunoSEQ assay, multiplex PCR amplified TCR CDR3 regions from genomic DNA. Extracted genomic DNA from each cell subset was spread evenly across all wells of several immunoSEQ 96-well plates, with each plate serving as a replicate. For sorted subsets, each replicate PCR was loaded with around 220 ng genomic DNA, equivalent to 25,000 to 35,000 T cell genomes. Purified libraries were quantified with a Qubit 3.0 fluorometer, sized on a Bioanalyzer 2100, and re-quantified with the KAPA Library Quantification kit. Every immunoSEQ 96-well plate was sequenced on a separate single-read 150-cycle Illumina NextSeq 550 flow cell. The original methods were these. The immunoSEQ output contained only junctional sequences without quality scores, so filtering could not match that applied to full-length reads. To assign V/J genes and CDR3, sequences were annotated using PyIR, a Python wrapper for IgBLAST v1.9, with IMGT germline references. Any read was removed if the V/J assignment was weak (E-value above 1e-6), the CDR3 was missing, or the read contained stop codons, out-of-frame junctions, or ambiguous translated residues. V3J clonotypes were defined as sequences sharing the same inferred V gene, J gene, and CDR3 amino acid sequence. The percentage overlap between two repertoires was calculated by dividing the number of shared unique clonotypes by the size of the smaller repertoire. Three approaches were used to assess repertoire richness: RTK rarefaction, the Chao1 estimator, and Recon v2.1 estimates of unobserved clonotypes. Generation probabilities were computed with OLGA for all TCRbeta clonotypes obtained by the gDNA method from a handful of donors. TCRdb retrieved this table from immuneACCESS and kept in-frame rearrangements only. Not all clones are present; in checked studies, unresolved V genes account for under half, and no reason is known for the remainder. Clone size and the V and J calls come from that table; the DNA yielded D and trimming. The sample has approximately 2,000,000 clones on record, roughly 90% of them singletons. The ten largest clones represent more than 0.35% of the sample.

Input material: naive CD4+ T cells from PBMCs. Per the publication, the cell subset or site label means: CD45RA+ positively selected. This sequence originates from a man between 18 and 35 years old in good health. Some clones in this sample may be carry-over from other donors' samples.

For the CDR3, the sequence is CASSGDRGSGQPQHF. The base sequence is TGTGCCAGTAGTGGCGACAGGGGATCGGGTCAGCCCCAGCATTTT. The chain is made from TRBV19 and TRBJ1-5, with 8 bases matching TRBD1. In the germline V gene (reference sequence), CDR1 corresponds to LNHDA and CDR2 to SQIVND. Inclusive of the bounding cysteine and phenylalanine, the CDR3 is 15 residues long. Only CDR3 DNA remains: 45 bases, in frame from the first base. Trimming leaves V shorter by 5 bases and J shorter by 6 bases, with the junction holding 9 bases beyond the gene matches.